This T cell receptor beta chain emerged from a study of monozygotic twins with inflammatory bowel disease. There are 15 residues in the CDR3. In germline, CDR1 is KGHDR, CDR2 SFDVKD. Study conclusions and caveats: Researchers reported no repertoire similarity difference between concordant and discordant twins, possibly from limited power.

Eight cDNA synthesis reactions were run for every sample. The template-switching step introduced UMIs that carried a 6-nucleotide sample barcode. TCRdb re-called the 5' RACE reads, yielding one record per CDR3 amino acid sequence without DNA. The listing contains some 200,000 distinct CDR3 sequences. A note on this clonotype: Antigen specificity is unknown.

The sequenced sample consisted of blood. J is TRBJ1-2 and V is TRBV24-1; TCRdb calls TRBD1, which cannot be checked without DNA. This receptor was obtained from a human donor with ulcerative colitis or Crohn's disease, or a healthy co-twin of an affected twin (not recorded which). The chain's CDR3 is CATSDPDREIGGYTF.